This paragraph reports one T cell receptor beta chain. The data originate from a study of CD8+ T cells in alopecia areata. RNA extraction and reverse transcription yielded cDNA as sequencing template. Profiling relied on immunoSEQ multiplex PCR, and the TCRdb table lists in-frame clones only, not all of them. Among roughly 190,000 clones, approximately 60% were seen once, and the ten largest hold 3% to 4%. As to treatment: oral pan-JAK inhibitor, 5-10 mg twice daily. Germline V CDR1 and CDR2: MNHNS, SASEGT. Trimming removed 2 bases from V and 5 bases from J, with 6 bases in between. The CDR3 covers 12 residues.

The rearrangement uses TRBV6-1 and TRBJ2-5; D gene unclear. This TCR was sampled from a human donor with alopecia areata. Sequences were derived from CD4+ T cells sorted from blood, sampled at week 4, from a patient treated with tofacitinib. CDR3 in amino acids: CASSETRETQYF. As DNA, the CDR3 is TGTGCCAGCAGTGAAACGCGGGAGACCCAGTACTTC.